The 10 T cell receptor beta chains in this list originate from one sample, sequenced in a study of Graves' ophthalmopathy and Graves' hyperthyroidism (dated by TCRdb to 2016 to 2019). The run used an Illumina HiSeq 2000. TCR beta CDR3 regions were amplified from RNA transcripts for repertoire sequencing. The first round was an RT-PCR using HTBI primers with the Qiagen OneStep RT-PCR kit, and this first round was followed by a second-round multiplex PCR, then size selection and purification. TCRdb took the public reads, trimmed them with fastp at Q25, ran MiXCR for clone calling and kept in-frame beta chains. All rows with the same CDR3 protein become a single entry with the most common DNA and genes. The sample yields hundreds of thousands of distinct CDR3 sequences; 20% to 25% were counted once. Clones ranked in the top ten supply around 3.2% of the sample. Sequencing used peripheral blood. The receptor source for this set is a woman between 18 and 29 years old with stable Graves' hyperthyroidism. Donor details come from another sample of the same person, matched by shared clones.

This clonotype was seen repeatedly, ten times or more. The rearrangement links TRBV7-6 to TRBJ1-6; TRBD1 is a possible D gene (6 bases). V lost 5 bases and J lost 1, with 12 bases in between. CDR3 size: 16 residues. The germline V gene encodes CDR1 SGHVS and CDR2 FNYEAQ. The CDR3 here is CASSPRQGSYNSPLHF. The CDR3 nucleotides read TGTGCCAGCAGCCCTAGGCAGGGGTCCTATAATTCACCCCTCCACTTT.

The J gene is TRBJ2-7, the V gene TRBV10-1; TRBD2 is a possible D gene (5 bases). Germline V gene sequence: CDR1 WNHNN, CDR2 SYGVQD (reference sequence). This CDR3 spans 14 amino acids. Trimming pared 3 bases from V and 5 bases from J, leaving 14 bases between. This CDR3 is CASSDRGRKNEQYV. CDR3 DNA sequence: TGCGCCAGCAGTGATCGAGGGAGAAAGAACGAGCAGTACGTC.

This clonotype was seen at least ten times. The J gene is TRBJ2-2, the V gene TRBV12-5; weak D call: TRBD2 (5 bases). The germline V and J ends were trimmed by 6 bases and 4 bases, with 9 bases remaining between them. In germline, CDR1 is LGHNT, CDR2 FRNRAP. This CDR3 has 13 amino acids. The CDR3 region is CASGRGSTGELFF. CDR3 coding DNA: TGTGCTAGTGGACGAGGGAGCACCGGGGAGCTGTTTTTT.

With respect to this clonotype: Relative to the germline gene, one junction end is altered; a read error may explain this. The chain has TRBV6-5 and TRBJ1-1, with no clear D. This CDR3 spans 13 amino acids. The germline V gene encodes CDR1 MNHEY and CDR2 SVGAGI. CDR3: CASSFVEGNEAFF. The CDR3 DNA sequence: TGTGCCAGTAGTTTCGTAGAAGGTAATGAAGCTTTCTTT.

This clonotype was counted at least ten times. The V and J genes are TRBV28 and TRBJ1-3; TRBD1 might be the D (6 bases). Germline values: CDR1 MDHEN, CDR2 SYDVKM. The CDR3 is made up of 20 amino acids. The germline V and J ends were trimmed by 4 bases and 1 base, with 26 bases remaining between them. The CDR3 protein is CASSSPPGHGLPTSGNTIYF. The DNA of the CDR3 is TGTGCCAGCAGTTCCCCCCCGGGACACGGGCTACCCACTTCTGGAAACACCATATATTTT. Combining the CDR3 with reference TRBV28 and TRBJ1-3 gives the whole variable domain DVKVTQSSRYLVKRTGEKVFLECVQDMDHENMFWYRQDPGLGLRLIYFSYDVKMKEKGDIPEGYSVSREKKERFSLILESASTNQTSMYLCASSSPPGHGLPTSGNTIYFGEGSWLTVV.

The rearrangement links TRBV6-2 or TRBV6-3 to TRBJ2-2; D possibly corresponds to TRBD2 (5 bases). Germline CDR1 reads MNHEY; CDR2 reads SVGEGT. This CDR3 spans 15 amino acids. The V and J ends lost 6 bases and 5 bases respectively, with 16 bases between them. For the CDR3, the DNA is TGTGCCAGCAGCCCCACGAGGGTGAGGACCGGGGAGCTGTTTTTT. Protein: CASSPTRVRTGELFF.

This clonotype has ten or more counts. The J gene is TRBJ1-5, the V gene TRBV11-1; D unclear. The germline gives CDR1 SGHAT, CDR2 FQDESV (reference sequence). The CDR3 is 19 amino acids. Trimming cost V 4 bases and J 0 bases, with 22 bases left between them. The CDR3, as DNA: TGTGCCAGCAGCTCCTTTAAGGGCGGACGCATCGATAGCAATCAGCCCCAGCATTTT. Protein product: CASSSFKGGRIDSNQPQHF.

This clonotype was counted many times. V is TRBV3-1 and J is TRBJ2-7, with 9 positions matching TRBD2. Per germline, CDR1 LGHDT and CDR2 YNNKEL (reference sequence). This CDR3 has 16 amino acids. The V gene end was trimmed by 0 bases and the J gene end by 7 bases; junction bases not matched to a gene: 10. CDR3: CASSQDRVAGEGEQYF. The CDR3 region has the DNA TGTGCCAGCAGCCAAGATCGGGTAGCGGGAGAGGGGGAGCAGTACTTC.

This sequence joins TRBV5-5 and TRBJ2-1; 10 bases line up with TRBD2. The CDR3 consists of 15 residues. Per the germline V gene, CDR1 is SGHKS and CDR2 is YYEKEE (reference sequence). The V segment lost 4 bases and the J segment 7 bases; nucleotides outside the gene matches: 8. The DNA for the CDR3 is TGTGCCAGCAGCGGGGCTAGCGGGAGACGGAATGAGCAGTTCTTC. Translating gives CASSGASGRRNEQFF. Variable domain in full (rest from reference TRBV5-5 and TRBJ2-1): DAGVTQSPTHLIKTRGQQVTLRCSPISGHKSVSWYQQVLGQGPQFIFQYYEKEERGRGNFPDRFSARQFPNYSSELNVNALLLGDSALYLCASSGASGRRNEQFFGPGTRLTVL.

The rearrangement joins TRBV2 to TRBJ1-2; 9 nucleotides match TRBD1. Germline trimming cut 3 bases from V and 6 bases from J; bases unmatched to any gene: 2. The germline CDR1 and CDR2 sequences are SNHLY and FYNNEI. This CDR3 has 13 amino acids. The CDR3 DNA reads TGTGCCAGCAGTGAGGGACAGGGTGATGGCTACACCTTC. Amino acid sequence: CASSEGQGDGYTF.